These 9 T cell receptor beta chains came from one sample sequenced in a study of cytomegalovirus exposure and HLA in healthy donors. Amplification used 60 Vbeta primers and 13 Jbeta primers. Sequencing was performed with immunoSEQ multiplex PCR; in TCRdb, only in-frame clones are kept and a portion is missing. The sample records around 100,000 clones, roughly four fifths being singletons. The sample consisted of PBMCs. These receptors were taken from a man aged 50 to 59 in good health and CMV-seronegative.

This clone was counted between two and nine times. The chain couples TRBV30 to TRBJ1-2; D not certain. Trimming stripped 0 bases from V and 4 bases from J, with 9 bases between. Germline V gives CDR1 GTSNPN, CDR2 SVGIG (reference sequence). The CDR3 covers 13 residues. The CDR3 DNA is TGTGCCTGGAGTGTAGAGGCTGCCTATGGCTACACCTTC. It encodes CAWSVEAAYGYTF.

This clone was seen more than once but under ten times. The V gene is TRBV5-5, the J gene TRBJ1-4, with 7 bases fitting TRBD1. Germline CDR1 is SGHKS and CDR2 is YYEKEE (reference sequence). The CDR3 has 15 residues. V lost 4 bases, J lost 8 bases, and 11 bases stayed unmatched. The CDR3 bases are TGTGCCAGCAGCGCGACCGGGACAGTGGAGGAAAAACTGTTTTTT. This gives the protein CASSATGTVEEKLFF.

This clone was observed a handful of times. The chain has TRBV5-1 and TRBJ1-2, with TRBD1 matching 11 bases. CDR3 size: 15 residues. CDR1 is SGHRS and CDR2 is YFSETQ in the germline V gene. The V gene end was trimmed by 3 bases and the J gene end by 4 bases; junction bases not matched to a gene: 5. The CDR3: CASSSHGQGAYGYTF. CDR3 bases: TGCGCCAGCAGCTCACACGGACAGGGGGCCTATGGCTACACCTTC.

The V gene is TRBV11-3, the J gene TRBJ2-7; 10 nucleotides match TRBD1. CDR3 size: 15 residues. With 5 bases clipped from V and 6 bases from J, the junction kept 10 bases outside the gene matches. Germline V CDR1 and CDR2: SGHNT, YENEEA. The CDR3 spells CASSQRGTGEFEQYF. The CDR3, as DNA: TGTGCCAGCAGCCAAAGGGGGACAGGGGAGTTCGAGCAGTACTTC.

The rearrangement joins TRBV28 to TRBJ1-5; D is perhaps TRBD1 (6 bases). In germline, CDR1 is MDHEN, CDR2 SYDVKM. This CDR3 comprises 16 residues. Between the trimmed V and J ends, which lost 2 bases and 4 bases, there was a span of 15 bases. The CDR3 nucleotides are TGTGCCAGCAGTTTAAGCAGGGGAGCATTGAATCAGCCCCAGCATTTT. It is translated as CASSLSRGALNQPQHF.

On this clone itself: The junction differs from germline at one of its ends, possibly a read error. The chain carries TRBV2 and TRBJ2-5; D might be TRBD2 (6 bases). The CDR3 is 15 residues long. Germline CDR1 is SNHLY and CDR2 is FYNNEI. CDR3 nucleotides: TGTGCCAGCAGCGAAGGAGGGTTCCTCCAAGAGACCCAGTACTTC. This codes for CASSEGGFLQETQYF. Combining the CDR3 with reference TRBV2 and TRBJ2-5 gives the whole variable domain EPEVTQTPSHQVTQMGQEVILRCVPISNHLYFYWYRQILGQKVEFLVSFYNNEISEKSEIFDDQFSVERPDGSNFTLKIRSTKLEDSAMYFCASSEGGFLQETQYFGPGTRLLVL.

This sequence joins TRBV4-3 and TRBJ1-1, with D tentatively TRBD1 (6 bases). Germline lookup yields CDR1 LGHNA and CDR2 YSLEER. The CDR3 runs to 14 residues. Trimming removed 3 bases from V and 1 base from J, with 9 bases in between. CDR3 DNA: TGCGCCAGCAGCCAGGGACAAAGGAACACTGAAGCTTTCTTT. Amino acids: CASSQGQRNTEAFF.

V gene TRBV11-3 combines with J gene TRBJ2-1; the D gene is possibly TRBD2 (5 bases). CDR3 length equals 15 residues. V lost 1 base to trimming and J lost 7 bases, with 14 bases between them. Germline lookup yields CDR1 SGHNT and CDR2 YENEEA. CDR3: CASSLGAASRNEQFF. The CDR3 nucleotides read TGTGCCAGCAGCTTAGGGGCGGCTAGCAGGAATGAGCAGTTCTTC.

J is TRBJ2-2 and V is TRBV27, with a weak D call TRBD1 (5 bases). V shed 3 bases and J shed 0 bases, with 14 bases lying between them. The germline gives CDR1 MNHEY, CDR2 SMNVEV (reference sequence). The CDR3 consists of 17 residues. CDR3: CASSLDWGTPNTGELFF. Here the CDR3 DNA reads TGTGCCAGCAGTTTGGATTGGGGCACCCCGAACACCGGGGAGCTGTTTTTT.